This TCR beta chain came from a study of T cells in Graves' hyperthyroidism and ophthalmopathy. An approximately 10 ml volume of fresh peripheral blood provided the PBMCs. RNA transcripts yielded amplified TCR beta CDR3 regions. The HTBI primer set drove a first-round RT-PCR of the TCR CDR3. TCRdb redid the calling of the multiplex PCR reads with MiXCR, one entry per CDR3 protein. The sample gives about half a million distinct CDR3 sequences, 22% of which show up once; under 55% is in the top ten. Germline CDR1 is DFQATT and CDR2 is SNEGSKA (reference sequence). The CDR3 has 14 residues. V lost 2 bases, J lost 5 bases, and 13 bases lay in between.

Sequenced: blood. The clonotype originates from a woman between 65 and 79 years old with Graves' ophthalmopathy. The J gene is TRBJ2-1, the V gene TRBV20-1; possibly TRBD1 for D (6 bases). Here the CDR3 reads CSARRDMGHNEQFF. CDR3 sequence (DNA): TGCAGTGCTAGACGGGACATGGGCCACAATGAGCAGTTCTTC.